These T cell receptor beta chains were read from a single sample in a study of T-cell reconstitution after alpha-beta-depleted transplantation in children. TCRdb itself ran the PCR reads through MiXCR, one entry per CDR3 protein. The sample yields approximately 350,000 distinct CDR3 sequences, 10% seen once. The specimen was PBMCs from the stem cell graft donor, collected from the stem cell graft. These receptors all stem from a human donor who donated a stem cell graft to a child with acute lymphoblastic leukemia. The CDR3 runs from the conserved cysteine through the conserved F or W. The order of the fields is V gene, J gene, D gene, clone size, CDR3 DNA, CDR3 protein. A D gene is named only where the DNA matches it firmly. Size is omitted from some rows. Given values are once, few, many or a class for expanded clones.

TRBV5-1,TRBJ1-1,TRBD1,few,TGCGCCAGCAGCACACAGGGGCTGGATACTGAAGCTTTCTTT,CASSTQGLDTEAFF
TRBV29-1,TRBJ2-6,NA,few,TGCAGCGTTGAAGGATCGGGGCCTGGGGCCAACGTCCTGACTTTC,CSVEGSGPGANVLTF
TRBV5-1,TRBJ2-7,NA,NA,TGCGCCAGCCGTCGTCATTGGACAGCCAACTCCTACGAGCAGTACTTC,CASRRHWTANSYEQYF
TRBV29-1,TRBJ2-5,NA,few,TGCAGCGTTGAATCGTACGGGGCCCAAGAGACCCAGTACTTC,CSVESYGAQETQYF
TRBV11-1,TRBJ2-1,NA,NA,TGTGCCAGCAGCCCGGGACGTAGATACAATGAGCAGTTCTTC,CASSPGRRYNEQFF
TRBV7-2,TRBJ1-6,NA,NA,TGTGCCAGCAGCTTAGGGCGTTCCCTCCACTTT,CASSLGRSLHF
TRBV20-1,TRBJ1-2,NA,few,TGCAGTGCTAAAGCTTCAGGTGATCTGTTTTATGGCTACACCTTC,CSAKASGDLFYGYTF
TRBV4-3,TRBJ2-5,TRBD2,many,TGCGCCAGCAGCCAAGATAGGGGAGGGCCCGAGACCCAGTACTTC,CASSQDRGGPETQYF
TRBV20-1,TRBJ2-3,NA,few,TGCAGTGCTAGAGATCAGGCTAGCGAGGGGGAAAGGAGTACGCAGTATTTT,CSARDQASEGERSTQYF
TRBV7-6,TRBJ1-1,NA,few,TGTGCCAGCAGCTTAGTCTCGGGGGGCGGCACTGAAGCTTTCTTT,CASSLVSGGGTEAFF
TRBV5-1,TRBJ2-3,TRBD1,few,TGCGCCAGCAGGACCGACAGGGTCGCGGATACGCAGTATTTT,CASRTDRVADTQYF
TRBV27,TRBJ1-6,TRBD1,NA,TGTGCCAGCAGTTTGGCTCGCGGGACAGGGGGCTCACCCCTCCACTTT,CASSLARGTGGSPLHF
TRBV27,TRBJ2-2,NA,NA,TGTGCCAGCAGTTTATTTGCAGGATTAACCGGGGAGCTGTTTTTT,CASSLFAGLTGELFF
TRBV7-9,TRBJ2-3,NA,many,TGTGCCAGCAGCTCCCGGACAAGCACAGATACGCAGTATTTT,CASSSRTSTDTQYF
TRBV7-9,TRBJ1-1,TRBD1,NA,TGTGCCAGCAGCTTAGGGACAGGACGAAACACTGAAGCTTTCTTT,CASSLGTGRNTEAFF
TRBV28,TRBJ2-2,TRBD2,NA,TGTGCCAGCAGTCCAACCGGTACTGGGACTAGCGGGAAAGCGAACACCGGGGAGCTGTTTTTT,CASSPTGTGTSGKANTGELFF
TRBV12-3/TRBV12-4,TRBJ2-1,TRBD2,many,TGTGCCAGCAGTTTTAGCGGGAGATTGAACAATGAGCAGTTCTTC,CASSFSGRLNNEQFF
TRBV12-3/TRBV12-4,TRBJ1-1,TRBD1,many,TGTGCCACCATGTCAGGGGGCCGGACTGAAGCTTTCTTT,CATMSGGRTEAFF